The 22 T cell receptor beta chains listed next were all sequenced from one sample in a study of HIV-infected patients and healthy controls. Reverse transcription used around 500 ng RNA and constant-region primers for alpha and beta. Alpha and beta chain libraries were made separately by chain-specific third strand synthesis with multiplexing indices. TCRdb redid the calling of the 5' RACE reads with MiXCR, one entry per CDR3 protein. The sample holds roughly 7,300 distinct CDR3 sequences, less than 9% seen once. No cell fractionation was done, so the repertoire covers all unsorted peripheral blood T cells. Material: blood, obtained before antiretroviral therapy. Source of these receptors: an adult with HIV infection.

The chain joins TRBV5-1 to TRBJ2-3; D remains unclear. Germline CDR1 is SGHRS and CDR2 is YFSETQ. This CDR3 has 17 amino acids. V was shortened by 5 bases and J by 4 bases, with 23 bases between the two germline ends. The CDR3 loop reads CASSITPSSTGSDTQYF. The CDR3 nucleotides read TGCGCCAGCAGTATCACCCCCTCGAGCACCGGGTCAGATACGCAGTATTTT.

This clonotype is classed as medium-sized. The chain employs TRBV29-1 and TRBJ1-1; TRBD1 aligns across 9 bases. Germline V CDR1 and CDR2: SQVTM, ANQGSEA. The CDR3 runs 13 residues. V shed 3 bases and J 5 bases; nucleotides not matched to a gene: 4. In DNA form, the CDR3 reads TGCAGCGTTGAGACAGGGGGTGGGACTGAAGCTTTCTTT. Protein product: CSVETGGGTEAFF. The entire variable domain, with the rest obtained from reference TRBV29-1 and TRBJ1-1, is as follows: SAVISQKPSRDICQRGTSLTIQCQVDSQVTMMFWYRQQPGQSLTLIATANQGSEATYESGFVIDKFPISRPNLTFSTLTVSNMSPEDSSIYLCSVETGGGTEAFFGQGTRLTVV.

This clonotype appeared many times. The chain carries TRBV29-1 and TRBJ2-7; D possibly uses TRBD1 or TRBD2 (5 bases each). Trimming took off 1 base at V and 3 bases at J, with 7 bases between the two ends. Germline values: CDR1 SQVTM, CDR2 ANQGSEA. The CDR3 extends over 12 amino acids. CDR3 sequence (DNA): TGCAGCGTTGAAGGGGGGAACTACGAGCAGTACTTC. Translation: CSVEGGNYEQYF.

This clonotype was recorded many times. The chain links TRBV5-1 to TRBJ1-2, with D hard to call. Germline V CDR1 and CDR2: SGHRS, YFSETQ. The CDR3 covers 14 residues. Trimming removed 3 bases at V and 1 base at J, with 10 bases between. CDR3 sequence (DNA): TGCGCCAGCAGCTACGGACTCAATAACTATGGCTACACCTTC. The encoded protein is CASSYGLNNYGYTF.

By share of the sample, this clonotype is medium-sized (0.01 to 0.1%). V is TRBV27 and J is TRBJ2-1, with 7 bases that match TRBD1. The trim removed 5 bases at V and 0 bases at J, leaving 7 bases unmatched. CDR3 size: 16 residues. The V gene's germline CDR1 is MNHEY and CDR2 SMNVEV (reference sequence). The DNA for the CDR3 is TGTGCCAGCAGTGCCCGGACAGGTAGCTCCTACAATGAGCAGTTCTTC. This gives the protein CASSARTGSSYNEQFF.

The sample holds a few counts of this clonotype. This rearrangement joins TRBV5-4 to TRBJ2-5; D unclear. Per germline, CDR1 SGHNT and CDR2 YYREEE (reference sequence). Trimming left V 8 bases short and J 2 bases short, with 16 bases between. CDR3 length: 14 residues. The DNA of the CDR3 is TGTGCCAGTCACCAGGACCATTATCAAGAGACCCAGTACTTC. Translation gives CASHQDHYQETQYF.

The genes are TRBV9 and TRBJ2-1; 8 bases line up with TRBD2. CDR1 is SGDLS and CDR2 is YYNGEE in the germline V gene. There are 19 residues in the CDR3. V shed 0 bases and J 0 bases; nucleotides not matched to a gene: 11. This CDR3 reads CASSVGQLSGGVSYNEQFF. CDR3 coding DNA: TGTGCCAGCAGCGTAGGACAACTGAGCGGGGGAGTCTCCTACAATGAGCAGTTCTTC.

This clonotype has at least ten counts. The genes are TRBV28 and TRBJ1-2; D unresolved. CDR1 MDHEN and CDR2 SYDVKM come from the germline V gene. The CDR3 totals 14 residues. V shed 3 bases and J shed 4 bases, with 12 bases lying between them. CDR3 in DNA: TGTGCCAGCAGTTTTGGAACAACGAGCTATGGCTACACCTTC. Protein: CASSFGTTSYGYTF.

This clonotype is labeled as medium-sized. The rearrangement joins TRBV15 to TRBJ2-3; 10 bases line up with TRBD2. Germline loops: CDR1 LNHNV, CDR2 YYDKDF (reference sequence). V lost 0 bases to trimming and J lost 4 bases; unmatched junction nucleotides: 4. The CDR3 loop spans 16 amino acids. The CDR3 DNA is TGTGCCACCAGCAGAGATCGAGCGGGAGGGGCAGATACGCAGTATTTT. This sequence encodes CATSRDRAGGADTQYF.

This clonotype was seen only a few times. The CDR3: CASSQEAVSKNIQYF. CDR3 bases: TGTGCCAGCAGCCAAGAGGCCGTTTCCAAAAACATTCAGTACTTC. The chain links TRBV3-1 to TRBJ2-4, with D uncertain. Germline V gene lookup returns CDR1 LGHDT and CDR2 YNNKEL (reference sequence). The length of the CDR3 is 15 residues. The germline V and J ends were trimmed by 0 bases and 2 bases, with 8 bases remaining between them. The full variable domain, with the rest looked up from reference TRBV3-1 and TRBJ2-4, is DTAVSQTPKYLVTQMGNDKSIKCEQNLGHDTMYWYKQDSKKFLKIMFSYNNKELIINETVPNRFSPKSPDKAHLNLHINSLELGDSAVYFCASSQEAVSKNIQYFGAGTRLSVL.

Within the sample, this clonotype is medium-sized (0.01 to 0.1%). This rearrangement joins TRBV5-4 to TRBJ2-5; 7 nucleotides agree with TRBD1. This CDR3 is built from 14 residues. In germline, CDR1 is SGHNT, CDR2 YYREEE (reference sequence). V gave up 0 bases and J gave up 1 base; unmatched junction bases: 0. CDR3 sequence (DNA): TGTGCCAGCAGCTTGGGACAGGGCCAAGAGACCCAGTACTTC. The encoded protein is CASSLGQGQETQYF.

By sample share, this clonotype is medium-sized (0.01 to 0.1%). J is TRBJ2-7 and V is TRBV29-1, with 11 positions matching TRBD1. This CDR3 spans 13 amino acids. The V and J ends lost 7 bases and 3 bases, in that order; junction bases with no gene match: 5. Germline values: CDR1 SQVTM, CDR2 ANQGSEA. The DNA for the CDR3 is TGCAGCGCCTCAGGGACAGGGGGCTACGAGCAGTACTTC. Its protein product is CSASGTGGYEQYF.

This clonotype came up a few times. The chain employs TRBV15 and TRBJ2-5, with TRBD2 matching 8 bases. V was pared by 1 base and J by 2 bases, with 6 bases of the junction left unmatched. CDR3 length equals 16 residues. The germline gives CDR1 LNHNV, CDR2 YYDKDF (reference sequence). The DNA of the CDR3 is TGTGCCACCAGCAGAGGTGGTAGCGGGGTACAAGAGACCCAGTACTTC. Translated, it gives CATSRGGSGVQETQYF.

This clonotype was detected only a few times. The genes are TRBV5-1 and TRBJ1-2; the match to TRBD1 covers 7 bases. Germline values: CDR1 SGHRS, CDR2 YFSETQ. V was pared by 0 bases and J by 7 bases, with 9 bases of the junction left unmatched. The CDR3 sequence is 15 residues long. This chain's CDR3 is CASSLVGEGAGGYTF. The CDR3, as DNA: TGCGCCAGCAGCTTGGTCGGGGAGGGGGCAGGTGGCTACACCTTC.

In this sample, this clonotype turned up many times. The chain couples TRBV5-1 to TRBJ1-5; a possible D gene is TRBD1 (6 bases). The CDR3 is 13 amino acids. V was pared by 0 bases and J by 9 bases, with 10 bases between. The V gene's germline CDR1 is SGHRS and CDR2 YFSETQ. The CDR3 DNA follows: TGCGCCAGCAGCTTGGAGGGGGATCGGCCCCAGCATTTT. Translating it yields CASSLEGDRPQHF.

This clonotype is medium-sized within its sample. The V gene is TRBV25-1, the J gene TRBJ2-7; maybe TRBD1 (5 bases). V was cut by 4 bases and J by 3 bases, with 16 bases left in between. This CDR3 is 15 amino acids long. CDR1 and CDR2 from the germline V gene are MGHDK and SYGVNS. As DNA, the CDR3 is TGTGCCAGCAGTGGACCTTACAACAGGATCTACGAGCAGTACTTC. Residues: CASSGPYNRIYEQYF.

This clonotype was seen ten or more times. The chain links TRBV20-1 to TRBJ2-7; TRBD2 might be the D (5 bases). The ends were cut back, 2 bases at V and 4 bases at J, with 12 bases in the middle. Germline V gene data show CDR1 as DFQATT and CDR2 as SNEGSKA (reference sequence). The CDR3 is made up of 13 amino acids. CDR3 sequence (DNA): TGCAGTGCTAGAAGGGCTAGCAGGTACGAGCAGTACTTC. It yields the protein CSARRASRYEQYF.

In its sample, this clonotype was seen many times. V and J are TRBV7-9 and TRBJ1-5, with TRBD1 matching over 7 bases. V shed 0 bases and J 10 bases; nucleotides not matched to a gene: 6. Germline V gene sequence: CDR1 SEHNR, CDR2 FQNEAQ (reference sequence). The CDR3 has 14 residues. The chain's CDR3 is CASSLARQGDPQHF. CDR3 bases: TGTGCCAGCAGCTTAGCGCGACAGGGTGATCCCCAGCATTTT. The variable domain in full, completed from reference TRBV7-9 and TRBJ1-5, reads DTGVSQNPRHKITKRGQNVTFRCDPISEHNRLYWYRQTLGQGPEFLTYFQNEAQLEKSRLLSDRFSAERPKGSFSTLEIQRTEQGDSAMYLCASSLARQGDPQHFGDGTRLSIL.

In its sample, this clonotype is medium-sized. This CDR3 is CASRLFAGELFF. The CDR3 nucleotides are TGTGCCAGCAGATTGTTCGCCGGGGAGCTGTTTTTT. V usage is TRBV12-3 or TRBV12-4 and J usage is TRBJ2-2; no definite D call. V lost 6 bases, J lost 6 bases, and 8 bases lay in between. This CDR3 is 12 amino acids long.

This clonotype qualifies as medium-sized. J is TRBJ2-1 and V is TRBV20-1; no definite D call. In germline, CDR1 is DFQATT, CDR2 SNEGSKA (reference sequence). V was cut by 6 bases and J by 1 base, with 4 bases left in between. The CDR3 consists of 11 residues. The CDR3 coding sequence is TGCAGTGCAAGTTCCTACAATGAGCAGTTCTTC. Its protein product is CSASSYNEQFF.

This clonotype was seen repeatedly, ten times or more. The chain joins TRBV9 to TRBJ1-6; maybe TRBD1 (5 bases). V was trimmed by 3 bases and J by 9 bases, leaving 13 bases between them. CDR1 SGDLS and CDR2 YYNGEE come from the germline V gene. The CDR3 is 14 residues long. The CDR3 DNA reads TGTGCCAGCAGCGATGGGGCTATGATTTCACCCCTCCACTTT. As protein: CASSDGAMISPLHF. Filled out from reference TRBV9 and TRBJ1-6, the complete variable domain reads DSGVTQTPKHLITATGQRVTLRCSPRSGDLSVYWYQQSLDQGLQFLIQYYNGEERAKGNILERFSAQQFPDLHSELNLSSLELGDSALYFCASSDGAMISPLHFGNGTRLTVT.

In its sample, this clonotype was seen a few times. The J gene is TRBJ2-3, the V gene TRBV11-3, with 12 bases fitting TRBD2. The CDR3 spans 18 residues. Germline values: CDR1 SGHNT, CDR2 YENEEA. The V segment lost 4 bases and the J segment 4 bases; nucleotides outside the gene matches: 12. DNA for the CDR3: TGTGCCAGCAGCTCCAGACTAGCGGGAGTGCCACTTCCAGATACGCAGTATTTT. Its protein is CASSSRLAGVPLPDTQYF.